This record concerns one T cell receptor beta chain sequence. Its matching antigen is unknown. The CDR3 contains 14 residues. V lost 0 bases and J lost 8; bases outside the gene matches: 6. CDR1 and CDR2 from the germline V gene are SGHNT and YYREEE (reference sequence). Here immunoSEQ multiplex PCR was the method, and the copy in TCRdb shows in-frame clones only, minus some. The table records 150,000 to 160,000 clones, around 84% of them present only once. The data belong to a study of cytomegalovirus exposure and HLA in healthy donors. Regarding the study as a whole: Reportedly, cytomegalovirus status was diagnosed with high sensitivity and specificity.

Material: PBMCs. The chain employs TRBV5-4 and TRBJ1-2; 8 bases match TRBD1. This TCR was sampled from a human donor in good health. CDR3 coding DNA: TGTGCCAGCAGCTTGGGTCAGGGGGCGCGAGGCTACACCTTC. It is translated as CASSLGQGARGYTF.